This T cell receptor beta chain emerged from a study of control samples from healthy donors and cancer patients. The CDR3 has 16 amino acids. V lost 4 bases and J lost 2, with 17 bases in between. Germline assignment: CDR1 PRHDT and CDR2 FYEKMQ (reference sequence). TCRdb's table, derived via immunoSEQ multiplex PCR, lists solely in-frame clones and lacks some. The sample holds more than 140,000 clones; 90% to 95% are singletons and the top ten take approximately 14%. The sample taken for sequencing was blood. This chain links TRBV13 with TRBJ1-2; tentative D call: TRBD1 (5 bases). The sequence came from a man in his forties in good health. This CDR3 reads CASSSREDTENYGYTF. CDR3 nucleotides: TGTGCCAGCAGCTCCCGGGAGGACACTGAGAACTATGGCTACACCTTC.